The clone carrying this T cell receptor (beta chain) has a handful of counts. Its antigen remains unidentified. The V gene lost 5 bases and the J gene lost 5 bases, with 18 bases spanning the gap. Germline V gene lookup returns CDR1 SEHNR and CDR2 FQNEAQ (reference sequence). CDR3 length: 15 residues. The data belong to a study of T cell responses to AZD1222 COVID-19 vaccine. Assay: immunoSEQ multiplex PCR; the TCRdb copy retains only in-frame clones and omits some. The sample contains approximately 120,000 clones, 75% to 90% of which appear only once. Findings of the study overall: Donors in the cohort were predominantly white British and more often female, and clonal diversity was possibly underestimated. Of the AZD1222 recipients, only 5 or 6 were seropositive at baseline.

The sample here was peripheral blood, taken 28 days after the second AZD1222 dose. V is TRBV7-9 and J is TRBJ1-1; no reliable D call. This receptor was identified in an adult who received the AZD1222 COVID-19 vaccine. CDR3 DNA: TGTGCCAGCAGCCCTAAAGTCCGGCTAGGAACTGAAGCTTTCTTT. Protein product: CASSPKVRLGTEAFF.